The 30 T cell receptor beta chains below all came from one sample that was sequenced in a study of OX40 agonist ivuxolimab in advanced cancers. The repertoire was sequenced with immunoSEQ multiplex PCR; TCRdb's copy has only in-frame clones and lacks some. Altogether roughly 71,000 clones are present, 88% being singletons, with the ten largest covering 0.95% to 1.3%. The material sequenced was CD4+ or CD8+ T cells sorted from blood, taken in a trial of the OX40 agonist ivuxolimab. The receptors stem from an adult with an advanced solid tumor such as melanoma, head and neck, liver or kidney cancer.

The chain carries TRBV6-1 and TRBJ2-7; TRBD2 is a possible D gene (6 bases). Germline assignment: CDR1 MNHNS and CDR2 SASEGT. With 7 bases removed from V and 6 bases from J, the gap between germline ends came to 19 bases. This CDR3 contains 14 residues. This chain's CDR3 is CASNYNRDSGEQYF. The CDR3 DNA follows: TGTGCCAGCAATTATAACCGGGACTCCGGCGAGCAGTACTTC.

The V call is TRBV6-1, the J call TRBJ1-5; TRBD1 is a possible D gene (5 bases). Germline CDR1 is MNHNS and CDR2 is SASEGT. Trimming shortened V by 4 bases and J by 7 bases, and 14 bases separated the two germline ends. The CDR3 consists of 14 residues. CDR3 bases: TGTGCCAGCAGTGTCCAGGGTGAAGGGCAGCCCCAGCATTTT. Its translation is CASSVQGEGQPQHF.

CDR3 nucleotide sequence: TGTGCCAGCAGTTACCGGGTCGGCCTGCTCGAGCAGTACTTC. This encodes CASSYRVGLLEQYF. This chain connects TRBV6-6 to TRBJ2-7; the D is unclear. Germline CDR1 MNHNY, CDR2 SVGAGI (reference sequence). The CDR3 length is 14 residues. Between the trimmed V and J ends, which lost 2 bases and 6 bases, there was a span of 14 bases.

The chain combines TRBV5-1 with TRBJ2-7; D is unresolved. Germline lookup yields CDR1 SGHRS and CDR2 YFSETQ. The CDR3 loop spans 13 amino acids. Trimming removed 0 bases at V and 5 bases at J, with 9 bases between. The CDR3 loop is CASSLGPSNEQYF. The CDR3 DNA reads as TGCGCCAGCAGCTTGGGACCCTCGAACGAGCAGTACTTC.

The V call is TRBV28, the J call TRBJ2-3; D perhaps matches TRBD2 (5 bases). This CDR3 spans 15 amino acids. Germline assignment: CDR1 MDHEN and CDR2 SYDVKM. V lost 2 bases and J 8 bases, leaving 17 bases between the germline ends. CDR3 protein: CASSLNGRVAGTQYF. CDR3 DNA sequence: TGTGCCAGCAGTTTAAATGGTAGGGTGGCGGGTACGCAGTATTTT. Variable domain in full (rest from reference TRBV28 and TRBJ2-3): DVKVTQSSRYLVKRTGEKVFLECVQDMDHENMFWYRQDPGLGLRLIYFSYDVKMKEKGDIPEGYSVSREKKERFSLILESASTNQTSMYLCASSLNGRVAGTQYFGPGTRLTVL.

The V call is TRBV4-3, the J call TRBJ2-7, with D unresolved. V was pared by 0 bases and J by 4 bases, with 10 bases between. The CDR3 loop spans 14 amino acids. Germline V CDR1 and CDR2: LGHNA, YSLEER. CDR3 region: CASSQDSRSYEQYF. CDR3 DNA sequence: TGCGCCAGCAGCCAAGACTCTAGATCTTACGAGCAGTACTTC.

This clone was picked up a small number of times. The V gene is TRBV7-8, the J gene TRBJ2-7; D not certain. This CDR3 spans 14 amino acids. Trimming removed 2 bases at V and 0 bases at J, with 8 bases between. The V gene's germline CDR1 is SGHVS and CDR2 FQNEAQ. The CDR3 nucleotides read TGTGCCAGCAGCTTATTTCCCGGCTCCTACGAGCAGTACTTC. It specifies CASSLFPGSYEQYF.

The rearrangement joins TRBV19 to TRBJ1-5; D is unresolved. V was shortened by 7 bases and J by 8 bases, with 15 bases between the two germline ends. This CDR3 region has 13 residues. The V gene's germline CDR1 is LNHDA and CDR2 SQIVND (reference sequence). CDR3 sequence (DNA): TGTGCCAGTATTCGGGCGGACGGAGAGCCCCAGCATTTT. It codes for CASIRADGEPQHF.

The gene calls are TRBV6-6 and TRBJ2-5, with TRBD2 identical over 7 bases. This CDR3 contains 13 residues. The V gene end was trimmed by 7 bases and the J gene end by 4 bases; junction bases not matched to a gene: 6. Per germline, CDR1 MNHNY and CDR2 SVGAGI (reference sequence). CDR3 region: CASTSGGIETQYF. The CDR3 DNA reads TGTGCCAGCACCTCCGGGGGGATAGAGACCCAGTACTTC.

J is TRBJ1-3 and V is TRBV5-4; the D gene is possibly TRBD1 (5 bases). Trimming took 1 base from V and 3 from J, leaving 17 bases between them. The CDR3 loop spans 17 amino acids. Germline-derived CDR1 and CDR2 are SGHNT and YYREEE (reference sequence). The CDR3 sequence: CASSLRQGGLGGNTIYF. CDR3 nucleotide sequence: TGTGCCAGCAGCTTGAGGCAGGGTGGTTTAGGTGGAAACACCATATATTTT. The variable domain in full, completed from reference TRBV5-4 and TRBJ1-3, reads ETGVTQSPTHLIKTRGQQVTLRCSSQSGHNTVSWYQQALGQGPQFIFQYYREEENGRGNFPPRFSGLQFPNYSSELNVNALELDDSALYLCASSLRQGGLGGNTIYFGEGSWLTVV.

V and J are TRBV11-2 and TRBJ2-3, with 10 positions matching TRBD2. This CDR3 has 13 amino acids. The germline CDR1 and CDR2 sequences are SGHAT and FQNNGV. The V segment lost 4 bases and the J segment 12 bases; nucleotides outside the gene matches: 7. CDR3 in DNA: TGTGCCAGCAGCTCCTATAGCGGGGGGCCTCAGTATTTT. Translation gives CASSSYSGGPQYF. Full variable domain (rest looked up from reference TRBV11-2 and TRBJ2-3): EAGVAQSPRYKIIEKRQSVAFWCNPISGHATLYWYQQILGQGPKLLIQFQNNGVVDDSQLPKDRFSAERLKGVDSTLKIQPAKLEDSAVYLCASSSYSGGPQYFGPGTRLTVL.

As for this clone: This sample also contains other DNA sequences that code for the same CDR3. This chain connects TRBV6-6 to TRBJ1-2; D gene uncertain. The CDR3 spans 13 residues. V gave up 2 bases and J gave up 3 bases, with 7 bases separating them. The germline gives CDR1 MNHNY, CDR2 SVGAGI (reference sequence). The CDR3: CASSYEGDYGYTF. Here the CDR3 DNA reads TGTGCCAGCAGTTACGAGGGAGACTATGGCTACACCTTC.

V and J are TRBV10-2 and TRBJ2-3; perhaps D is TRBD1 or TRBD2 (6 bases each). Trimming took off 6 bases at V and 0 bases at J, with 13 bases between the two ends. In germline, CDR1 is WSHSY, CDR2 SAAADI. This CDR3 contains 15 residues. CDR3 loop: CASSGGGPSTDTQYF. CDR3 nucleotides: TGCGCCAGCAGCGGGGGCGGCCCTAGCACAGATACGCAGTATTTT.

The genes are TRBV7-2 and TRBJ2-1, with 11 bases aligning to TRBD2. Losses at the gene ends were 0 bases for V and 10 bases for J; bases not matched to a gene: 11. There are 17 residues in the CDR3. CDR1 and CDR2 (germline): SGHTA, FQGNSA. The CDR3 DNA follows: TGTGCCAGCAGCTTAGCGGGTAGCGGGAGGGCCGAATTGGAGCAGTTCTTC. This gives the protein CASSLAGSGRAELEQFF.

This clone was recorded a few times. The chain is built from TRBV4-1 and TRBJ2-2; TRBD1 agrees at 8 bases. The CDR3 consists of 14 residues. Germline V lookup: CDR1 MGHRA, CDR2 YSYEKL. With 7 bases clipped from V and 4 bases from J, the junction kept 5 bases outside the gene matches. CDR3 coding DNA: TGCGCCAGCACCCTAACAGGGGGCACCGGGGAGCTGTTTTTT. It specifies CASTLTGGTGELFF.

V and J are TRBV5-1 and TRBJ2-1; D not certain. CDR3 length: 14 residues. CDR1 and CDR2 from the germline V gene are SGHRS and YFSETQ. V was shortened by 0 bases and J by 8 bases, with 12 bases between the two germline ends. CDR3 protein: CASSLGRLFDEQFF. DNA of the CDR3: TGCGCCAGCAGCTTGGGGAGACTTTTCGATGAGCAGTTCTTC.

This clone was seen a single time. The chain couples TRBV5-1 to TRBJ1-2, with TRBD1 identical over 8 bases. V lost 4 bases and J lost 8; bases outside the gene matches: 4. The CDR3 loop spans 12 amino acids. Germline CDR1 reads SGHRS; CDR2 reads YFSETQ. CDR3 residues: CASSLDRDGYTF. The CDR3 DNA is TGCGCCAGCAGCCTGGACAGGGACGGCTACACCTTC. The full variable domain, in which reference TRBV5-1 and TRBJ1-2 provide the parts outside the CDR3, is KAGVTQTPRYLIKTRGQQVTLSCSPISGHRSVSWYQQTPGQGLQFLFEYFSETQRNKGNFPGRFSGRQFSNSRSEMNVSTLELGDSALYLCASSLDRDGYTFGSGTRLTVV.

This clone was counted only a few times. The J gene is TRBJ1-3, the V gene TRBV30; no definite D call. The CDR3 has 14 residues. V lost 1 base to trimming and J lost 0 bases, with 7 bases between them. Germline values: CDR1 GTSNPN, CDR2 SVGIG (reference sequence). The CDR3 protein is CAWSGRISGNTIYF. The CDR3 nucleotides are TGTGCCTGGAGTGGCAGGATCTCTGGAAACACCATATATTTT.

The chain is built from TRBV5-1 and TRBJ2-5, with D perhaps being TRBD1 or TRBD2 (6 bases each). Trimming stripped 6 bases from V and 5 bases from J, with 17 bases between. This CDR3 comprises 14 residues. Germline V gives CDR1 SGHRS, CDR2 YFSETQ. The CDR3, as DNA: TGCGCCAGCAACGGGGGCTTCGAGGGGGAGACCCAGTACTTC. Protein: CASNGGFEGETQYF. Variable domain in full (rest from reference TRBV5-1 and TRBJ2-5): KAGVTQTPRYLIKTRGQQVTLSCSPISGHRSVSWYQQTPGQGLQFLFEYFSETQRNKGNFPGRFSGRQFSNSRSEMNVSTLELGDSALYLCASNGGFEGETQYFGPGTRLLVL.

The rearrangement uses TRBV5-5 and TRBJ2-3, with TRBD2 matching over 7 bases. With V trimmed by 4 bases and J by 6 bases, 8 bases remained unmatched. The CDR3 contains 14 residues. Germline values: CDR1 SGHKS, CDR2 YYEKEE (reference sequence). DNA of the CDR3: TGTGCCAGCAGCCCTGGGGGGGTCCGGGATACGCAGTATTTT. Translating it yields CASSPGGVRDTQYF.

This clone was picked up one time. The rearrangement links TRBV7-2 to TRBJ2-1, with 9 bases aligning to TRBD2. V shed 5 bases and J 2 bases; nucleotides not matched to a gene: 13. Germline-derived CDR1 and CDR2 are SGHTA and FQGNSA. The CDR3 runs to 18 residues. CDR3 DNA sequence: TGTGCCAGCAGCCGTCGGGGCGGGGGGGCCGCAACCTACAATGAGCAGTTCTTC. Its protein product is CASSRRGGGAATYNEQFF.

The table lists this clone with a few counts. The chain joins TRBV19 to TRBJ2-7; D may be TRBD2 (6 bases). The CDR3 spans 13 residues. V gave up 4 bases and J gave up 5 bases, with 12 bases separating them. The germline gives CDR1 LNHDA, CDR2 SQIVND (reference sequence). The CDR3 sequence is CASSRRAGNEQYF. The CDR3 nucleotides read TGTGCCAGTAGTAGGAGGGCCGGAAACGAGCAGTACTTC.

The genes are TRBV5-6 and TRBJ1-1; D is unclear. The CDR3 length is 15 residues. Germline CDR1 and CDR2: SGHDT and YYEEEE. Trimming cost V 0 bases and J 1 base, with 10 bases left between them. The CDR3 here is CASSLGVGWNTEAFF. The CDR3 DNA sequence: TGTGCCAGCAGCTTGGGAGTAGGGTGGAACACTGAAGCTTTCTTT. Supplemented by reference TRBV5-6 and TRBJ1-1, the full variable domain reads DAGVTQSPTHLIKTRGQQVTLRCSPKSGHDTVSWYQQALGQGPQFIFQYYEEEERQRGNFPDRFSGHQFPNYSSELNVNALLLGDSALYLCASSLGVGWNTEAFFGQGTRLTVV.

The chain couples TRBV14 to TRBJ2-7; no clear D. Germline V gene sequence: CDR1 SGHDN, CDR2 FVKESK. CDR3 length: 13 amino acids. Trimming left V 0 bases short and J 7 bases short, with 10 bases between. The CDR3 region is CASSQEPFLEQYF. The CDR3 DNA follows: TGTGCCAGCAGCCAAGAACCATTCCTGGAGCAGTACTTC. Supplemented by reference TRBV14 and TRBJ2-7, the full variable domain reads EAGVTQFPSHSVIEKGQTVTLRCDPISGHDNLYWYRRVMGKEIKFLLHFVKESKQDESGMPNNRFLAERTGGTYSTLKVQPAELEDSGVYFCASSQEPFLEQYFGPGTRLTVT.

This clone has only a few counts. This rearrangement joins TRBV19 to TRBJ1-1; 10 bases align to TRBD1. The CDR3 length is 15 residues. Germline CDR1 is LNHDA and CDR2 is SQIVND (reference sequence). With 5 bases clipped from V and 6 bases from J, the junction kept 9 bases outside the gene matches. CDR3 sequence reads: CASSPTWTGGAEAFF. The CDR3 DNA follows: TGTGCCAGTAGTCCCACTTGGACAGGGGGTGCTGAAGCTTTCTTT. Supplemented by reference TRBV19 and TRBJ1-1, the full variable domain reads DGGITQSPKYLFRKEGQNVTLSCEQNLNHDAMYWYRQDPGQGLRLIYYSQIVNDFQKGDIAEGYSVSREKKESFPLTVTSAQKNPTAFYLCASSPTWTGGAEAFFGQGTRLTVV.

The rearrangement links TRBV5-1 to TRBJ2-5; maybe TRBD1 (6 bases). This CDR3 contains 17 residues. V gave up 0 bases and J gave up 4 bases, with 19 bases separating them. CDR1 and CDR2 (germline): SGHRS, YFSETQ. The CDR3 region has the DNA TGCGCCAGCAGCTTGGTGGGGGCGACGCCGGGGCCAGAGACCCAGTACTTC. Amino acid sequence: CASSLVGATPGPETQYF.

The chain carries TRBV13 and TRBJ2-7; tentatively, D is TRBD1 or TRBD2 (5 bases each). Germline V gives CDR1 PRHDT, CDR2 FYEKMQ (reference sequence). Trimming removed 4 bases at V and 8 bases at J, with 27 bases between. The CDR3 runs to 17 residues. The CDR3 spells CASSSTTYPGPIRKQYF. The CDR3 nucleotides are TGTGCCAGCAGCTCTACAACATATCCGGGACCTATCAGAAAGCAGTACTTC.

This clone was seen a few times. The V call is TRBV11-1, the J call TRBJ1-6; D is uncertain. Germline CDR1 SGHAT, CDR2 FQDESV (reference sequence). V gave up 0 bases and J gave up 8 bases, with 5 bases separating them. The CDR3 contains 13 residues. CDR3 sequence (DNA): TGTGCCAGCAGCTTAGCGCGGTATTCACCCCTCCACTTT. Residues: CASSLARYSPLHF.

The chain has TRBV18 and TRBJ2-7; no firm D call. Germline CDR1 reads KGHSH; CDR2 reads LQKENI. Deletions cut 3 bases from V and 3 bases from J, with 15 bases between. The CDR3 is made up of 15 amino acids. The CDR3 here is CASSPRTETLYEQYF. The CDR3 coding sequence is TGTGCCAGCTCACCCAGGACGGAAACCCTCTACGAGCAGTACTTC. The variable domain in full, completed from reference TRBV18 and TRBJ2-7, reads NAGVMQNPRHLVRRRGQEARLRCSPMKGHSHVYWYRQLPEEGLKFMVYLQKENIIDESGMPKERFSAEFPKEGPSILRIQQVVRGDSAAYFCASSPRTETLYEQYFGPGTRLTVT.

The chain couples TRBV5-1 to TRBJ1-1; 11 positions agree with TRBD1. The V segment lost 2 bases and the J segment 3 bases; nucleotides outside the gene matches: 9. This CDR3 has 17 amino acids. The germline gives CDR1 SGHRS, CDR2 YFSETQ. The CDR3: CASSFSTGQGADTEAFF. The CDR3 DNA reads as TGCGCCAGCAGCTTTTCCACAGGACAGGGGGCGGACACTGAAGCTTTCTTT.